What follows are 24 T cell receptor beta chains derived from one specimen sequenced in a study of blood T cell repertoires in COVID-19. Clones were sequenced by immunoSEQ multiplex PCR, and TCRdb holds only the in-frame ones, with some missing. The sample comprises around 190,000 clones, roughly 85% of which are singletons, and just under 8.5% rests with the top ten. Sequenced: peripheral blood. The source is a woman aged 60-70 years with acute or convalescent COVID-19.

This sequence joins TRBV30 and TRBJ2-1; TRBD2 matches at 9 bases. This CDR3 contains 12 residues. Germline trimming cut 4 bases from V and 9 bases from J; bases unmatched to any gene: 4. CDR1 and CDR2 from the germline V gene are GTSNPN and SVGIG (reference sequence). CDR3 bases: TGTGCCTGGACTAGCGGGACAATTGAGCAGTTCTTC. Translation gives CAWTSGTIEQFF.

The J gene is TRBJ1-1, the V gene TRBV2, with 10 bases lining up with TRBD1. V was clipped by 3 bases and J by 4 bases; unmatched bases: 8. Germline V gene data show CDR1 as SNHLY and CDR2 as FYNNEI. CDR3 length equals 16 residues. CDR3: CASSERTGGGGTEAFF. CDR3 coding DNA: TGTGCCAGCAGTGAGCGGACAGGGGGTGGAGGCACTGAAGCTTTCTTT.

Only one count was recorded for this clone. This rearrangement joins TRBV5-1 to TRBJ1-1; 12 bases are a match to TRBD1. The CDR3 consists of 16 residues. Trimming cost V 4 bases and J 4 bases; bases outside gene matches: 8. The germline gives CDR1 SGHRS, CDR2 YFSETQ. The CDR3 region is CASSLRDRGLSTEAFF. The CDR3 nucleotides are TGCGCCAGCAGCCTCCGGGACAGGGGGCTCAGCACTGAAGCTTTCTTT.

This rearrangement joins TRBV30 to TRBJ1-2; no clear D. Deletions cut 2 bases from V and 5 bases from J, with 12 bases between. This CDR3 is built from 13 residues. Germline CDR1 reads GTSNPN; CDR2 reads SVGIG (reference sequence). The CDR3, as DNA: TGTGCCTGGAGTACTGCGGACTGGTATGGCTACACCTTC. As protein: CAWSTADWYGYTF.

The genes are TRBV18 and TRBJ1-1; perhaps TRBD1 as D (5 bases). CDR1 KGHSH and CDR2 LQKENI come from the germline V gene. Trimming took 6 bases from V and 3 from J, leaving 11 bases between them. The CDR3 runs 13 residues. CDR3 DNA: TGTGCCAGCTCGAGACAGAGCCACACTGAAGCTTTCTTT. Protein product: CASSRQSHTEAFF.

This clone was found many times. This chain uses TRBV16 with TRBJ1-2, with D uncertain. Germline assignment: CDR1 KGHSY and CDR2 FQNENV. The CDR3 runs 13 residues. Trimming removed 6 bases at V and 0 bases at J, with 8 bases between. In DNA form, the CDR3 reads TGTGCCAGCAGTCAAACAGCTAACTATGGCTACACCTTC. Amino acids: CASSQTANYGYTF.

The chain couples TRBV24-1 to TRBJ2-1, with D tentatively TRBD1 (5 bases). The V end lost 5 bases, the J end lost 0 bases, and 16 bases lay between the germline ends. The germline CDR1 and CDR2 sequences are KGHDR and SFDVKD. The CDR3 loop spans 17 amino acids. CDR3 region: CATSARGQGSSYNEQFF. CDR3 nucleotides: TGTGCCACCAGTGCCCGAGGCCAGGGCAGCTCCTACAATGAGCAGTTCTTC.

The rearrangement links TRBV29-1 to TRBJ2-3; D gene ambiguous. The germline CDR1 and CDR2 sequences are SQVTM and ANQGSEA. CDR3 length equals 12 residues. V lost 4 bases to trimming and J lost 6 bases, with 11 bases between them. The CDR3: CSVGLELDTQYF. The CDR3 DNA follows: TGCAGCGTTGGACTCGAGCTTGATACGCAGTATTTT.

The rearrangement joins TRBV4-2 to TRBJ2-3; TRBD2 matches at 7 bases. Per germline, CDR1 LGHNA and CDR2 YNFKEQ. The CDR3 covers 17 residues. V shed 1 base, J shed 5 bases, and the junction held 12 bases outside the gene matches. This CDR3 reads CASSQVGGGRGVDTQYF. In nucleotides, the CDR3 is TGTGCCAGCAGCCAAGTTGGAGGCGGGAGAGGAGTAGATACGCAGTATTTT.

J is TRBJ2-1 and V is TRBV5-1, with TRBD2 matching over 13 bases. Germline CDR1 and CDR2: SGHRS and YFSETQ. This CDR3 is built from 19 residues. V was clipped by 0 bases and J by 4 bases; unmatched bases: 10. In DNA form, the CDR3 reads TGCGCCAGCAGCTTGGTACGACTAGCGGGAGGAACTTCTTACAATGAGCAGTTCTTC. Translating gives CASSLVRLAGGTSYNEQFF.

This clone appeared a single time. The rearrangement joins TRBV5-1 to TRBJ2-7, with 7 bases aligning to TRBD1. This CDR3 comprises 12 residues. V lost 3 bases and J lost 4; bases outside the gene matches: 1. Germline-derived CDR1 and CDR2 are SGHRS and YFSETQ. The CDR3 nucleotides read TGCGCCAGCAGCTCGGGACAGTACGAGCAGTACTTC. Amino acid sequence: CASSSGQYEQYF.

The J gene is TRBJ2-7, the V gene TRBV11-2, with D hard to call. Trimming removed 2 bases at V and 4 bases at J, with 9 bases between. The germline gives CDR1 SGHAT, CDR2 FQNNGV. CDR3 length: 13 residues. As DNA, the CDR3 is TGTGCCAGCAGCTTAACCAACGGTTACGAGCAGTACTTC. It yields the protein CASSLTNGYEQYF.

The count of this clone is one. The rearrangement uses TRBV9 and TRBJ1-6; D uncertain. CDR3 size: 12 residues. CDR1 is SGDLS and CDR2 is YYNGEE in the germline V gene. V dropped 1 base and J dropped 11 bases, with 7 bases sitting between them. The CDR3 coding sequence is TGTGCCAGCAGCGTATCAGGTCCACCCCTCCACTTT. Its translation: CASSVSGPPLHF.

The chain is built from TRBV6-5 and TRBJ1-1; a possible D gene is TRBD1 (5 bases). The CDR3 sequence is 15 residues long. In germline, CDR1 is MNHEY, CDR2 SVGAGI. The V and J ends lost 7 bases and 4 bases respectively, with 19 bases between them. The CDR3 loop is CASTSTGGRSTEAFF. Here the CDR3 DNA reads TGTGCCAGCACCTCCACGGGGGGTAGGTCCACTGAAGCTTTCTTT.

A single count supports this clone. This sequence joins TRBV19 and TRBJ2-2, with D unclear. The ends were cut back, 3 bases at V and 4 bases at J, with 9 bases in the middle. This CDR3 has 14 residues. Germline lookup yields CDR1 LNHDA and CDR2 SQIVND (reference sequence). The CDR3 reads CASSIPGGTGELFF. For the CDR3, the DNA is TGTGCCAGTAGTATCCCAGGTGGCACCGGGGAGCTGTTTTTT.

J is TRBJ1-2 and V is TRBV19; 10 nucleotides align to TRBD1. V lost 6 bases and J lost 6; bases outside the gene matches: 4. Germline V gene data show CDR1 as LNHDA and CDR2 as SQIVND (reference sequence). CDR3 length: 13 residues. CDR3 region: CASRTGGQHGYTF. DNA of the CDR3: TGTGCCAGTAGGACAGGGGGCCAGCATGGCTACACCTTC. The whole variable domain, filled in from reference TRBV19 and TRBJ1-2, reads DGGITQSPKYLFRKEGQNVTLSCEQNLNHDAMYWYRQDPGQGLRLIYYSQIVNDFQKGDIAEGYSVSREKKESFPLTVTSAQKNPTAFYLCASRTGGQHGYTFGSGTRLTVV.

The rearrangement uses TRBV7-6 and TRBJ2-1, with 8 bases identical to TRBD2. This CDR3 is 16 amino acids long. V dropped 1 base and J dropped 5; count of bases not matched to a gene: 7. Germline assignment: CDR1 SGHVS and CDR2 FNYEAQ. The CDR3 loop reads CASSLGGTSSHNEQFF. The CDR3 DNA follows: TGTGCCAGCAGCTTAGGGGGGACTAGTTCCCACAATGAGCAGTTCTTC.

This clone was recorded only once. The V and J genes are TRBV3-1 (or the pseudogene TRBV3-2) and TRBJ2-5; D is perhaps TRBD2 (7 bases). The CDR3 length is 13 residues. CDR1 is LGHDT and CDR2 is YNNKEL in the germline V gene (reference sequence). Trimming left V 3 bases short and J 7 bases short, with 12 bases between. CDR3 sequence (DNA): TGTGCCAGCAGCCATAACAGGGAGGGGACCCAGTACTTC. It translates to CASSHNREGTQYF.

The chain employs TRBV27 and TRBJ1-2, with 11 bases identical to TRBD1. CDR3 length equals 14 residues. The J segment lost 4 bases and the V segment lost 5 bases, leaving 3 bases of the junction unmatched. Germline V gives CDR1 MNHEY, CDR2 SMNVEV (reference sequence). The chain's CDR3 is CASSRTGGFYGYTF. Here the CDR3 DNA reads TGTGCCAGCAGTCGGACAGGGGGCTTCTATGGCTACACCTTC.

The rearrangement joins TRBV15 to TRBJ2-3, with 8 bases that match TRBD2. Germline V lookup: CDR1 LNHNV, CDR2 YYDKDF (reference sequence). The CDR3 consists of 16 residues. Trimming cost V 1 base and J 3 bases; bases outside gene matches: 6. The CDR3 nucleotides read TGTGCCACCAGCAGAGCGGGTAGCGGGATGACAGATACGCAGTATTTT. This translates into CATSRAGSGMTDTQYF.

The chain combines TRBV9 with TRBJ2-7, with 9 nucleotides matching TRBD2. The CDR3 length is 14 residues. V shed 2 bases and J 6 bases; nucleotides not matched to a gene: 6. Germline V gene data show CDR1 as SGDLS and CDR2 as YYNGEE. The CDR3, as DNA: TGTGCCAGCAGCGTGGCGGGAGGGCCGGGCGAGCAGTACTTC. It yields the protein CASSVAGGPGEQYF.

The chain links TRBV7-8 to TRBJ2-5; D is unclear. V lost 2 bases and J 3 bases, leaving 7 bases between the germline ends. The germline V gene has CDR1 SGHVS and CDR2 FQNEAQ. This CDR3 region has 13 residues. The CDR3, as DNA: TGTGCCAGCAGCTTATACCAGGAAGAGACCCAGTACTTC. Its protein is CASSLYQEETQYF.

This chain connects TRBV4-2 to TRBJ1-3; no definite D call. CDR1 LGHNA and CDR2 YNFKEQ come from the germline V gene. This CDR3 region has 14 residues. The V end was cut by 1 base, the J end by 2 bases, with 6 bases between. The CDR3 spells CASSQGTAGNTIYF. Here the CDR3 DNA reads TGTGCCAGCAGCCAAGGAACGGCTGGAAACACCATATATTTT.

The rearrangement links TRBV29-1 to TRBJ1-1; D uncertain. Germline-derived CDR1 and CDR2 are SQVTM and ANQGSEA. This CDR3 is built from 13 residues. V lost 1 base, J lost 5 bases, and 11 bases lay in between. The CDR3 here is CSVEALEGTEAFF. CDR3 DNA sequence: TGCAGCGTTGAAGCCCTTGAGGGTACTGAAGCTTTCTTT.